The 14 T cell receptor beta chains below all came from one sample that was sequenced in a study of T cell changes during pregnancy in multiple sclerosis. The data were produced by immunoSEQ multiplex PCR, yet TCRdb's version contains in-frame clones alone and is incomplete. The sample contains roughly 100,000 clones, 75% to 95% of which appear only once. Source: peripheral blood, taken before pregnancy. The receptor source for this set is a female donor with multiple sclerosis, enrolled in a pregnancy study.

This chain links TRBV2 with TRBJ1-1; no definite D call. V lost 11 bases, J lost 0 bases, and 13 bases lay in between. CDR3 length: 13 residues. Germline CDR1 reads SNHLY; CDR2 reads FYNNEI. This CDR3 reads CAGLSGLNTEAFF. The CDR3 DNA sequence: TGTGCCGGACTATCTGGGCTGAACACTGAAGCTTTCTTT.

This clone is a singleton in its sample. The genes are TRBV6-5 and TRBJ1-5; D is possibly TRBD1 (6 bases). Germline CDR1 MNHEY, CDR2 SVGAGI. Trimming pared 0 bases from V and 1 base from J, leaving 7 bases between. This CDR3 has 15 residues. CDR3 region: CASSYSGTSNQPQHF. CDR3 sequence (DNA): TGTGCCAGCAGTTACTCAGGGACAAGCAATCAGCCCCAGCATTTT.

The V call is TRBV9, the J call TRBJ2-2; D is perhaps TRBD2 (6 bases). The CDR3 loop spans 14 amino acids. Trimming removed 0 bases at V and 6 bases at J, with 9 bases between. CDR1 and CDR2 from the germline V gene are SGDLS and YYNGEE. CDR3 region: CASSVGTISGELFF. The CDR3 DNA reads TGTGCCAGCAGCGTAGGGACTATCTCCGGGGAGCTGTTTTTT.

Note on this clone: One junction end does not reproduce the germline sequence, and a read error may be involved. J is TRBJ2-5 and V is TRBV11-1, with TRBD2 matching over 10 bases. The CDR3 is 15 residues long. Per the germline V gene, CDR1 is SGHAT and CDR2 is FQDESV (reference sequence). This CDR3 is CASNLAGGGGETQYF. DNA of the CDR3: TGTGCCAGCAACTTAGCGGGGGGTGGGGGAGAGACCCAGTACTTC.

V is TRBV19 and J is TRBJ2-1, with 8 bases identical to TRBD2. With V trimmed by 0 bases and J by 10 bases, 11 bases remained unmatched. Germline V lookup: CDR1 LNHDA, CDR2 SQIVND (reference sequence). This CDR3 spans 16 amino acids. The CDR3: CASSIDWEAGAREQFF. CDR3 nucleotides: TGTGCCAGTAGTATAGATTGGGAAGCGGGAGCGCGGGAGCAGTTCTTC.

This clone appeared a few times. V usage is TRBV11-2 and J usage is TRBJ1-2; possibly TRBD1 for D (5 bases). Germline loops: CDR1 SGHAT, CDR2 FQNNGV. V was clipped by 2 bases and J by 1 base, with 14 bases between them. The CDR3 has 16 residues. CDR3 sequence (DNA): TGTGCCAGCAGCTTAAGAGTGGGGCTCAATAACTATGGCTACACCTTC. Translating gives CASSLRVGLNNYGYTF.

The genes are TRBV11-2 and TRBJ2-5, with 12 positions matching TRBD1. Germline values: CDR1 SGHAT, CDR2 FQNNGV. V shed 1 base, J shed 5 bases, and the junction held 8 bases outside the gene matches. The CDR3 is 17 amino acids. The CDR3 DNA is TGTGCCAGCAGCTTAGTGGTTGGGACAGGGGGCAGGGAGACCCAGTACTTC. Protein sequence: CASSLVVGTGGRETQYF.

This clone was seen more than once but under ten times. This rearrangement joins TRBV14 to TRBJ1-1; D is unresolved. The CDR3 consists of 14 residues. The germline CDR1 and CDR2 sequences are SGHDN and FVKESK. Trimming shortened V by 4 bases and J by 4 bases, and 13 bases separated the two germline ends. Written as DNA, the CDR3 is TGTGCCAGCAGCCCCTCTGGTCCGGGCACTGAAGCTTTCTTT. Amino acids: CASSPSGPGTEAFF. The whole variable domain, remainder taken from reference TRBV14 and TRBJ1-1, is EAGVTQFPSHSVIEKGQTVTLRCDPISGHDNLYWYRRVMGKEIKFLLHFVKESKQDESGMPNNRFLAERTGGTYSTLKVQPAELEDSGVYFCASSPSGPGTEAFFGQGTRLTVV.

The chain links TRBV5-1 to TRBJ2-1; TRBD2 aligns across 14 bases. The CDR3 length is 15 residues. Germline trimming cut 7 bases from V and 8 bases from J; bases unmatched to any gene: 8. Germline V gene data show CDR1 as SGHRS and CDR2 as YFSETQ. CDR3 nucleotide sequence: TGCGCCAGCGGCTATGGGACTAGCGGGAGCCATGAGCAGTTCTTC. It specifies CASGYGTSGSHEQFF.

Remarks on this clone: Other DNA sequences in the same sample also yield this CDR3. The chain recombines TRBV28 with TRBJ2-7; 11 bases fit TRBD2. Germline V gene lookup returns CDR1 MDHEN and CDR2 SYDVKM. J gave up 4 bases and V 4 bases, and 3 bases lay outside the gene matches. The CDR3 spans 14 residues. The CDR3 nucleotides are TGTGCCAGCAGTTCACTAGCGGGAGCGTACGAGCAGTACTTC. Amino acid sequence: CASSSLAGAYEQYF. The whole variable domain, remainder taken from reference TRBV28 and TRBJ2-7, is DVKVTQSSRYLVKRTGEKVFLECVQDMDHENMFWYRQDPGLGLRLIYFSYDVKMKEKGDIPEGYSVSREKKERFSLILESASTNQTSMYLCASSSLAGAYEQYFGPGTRLTVT.

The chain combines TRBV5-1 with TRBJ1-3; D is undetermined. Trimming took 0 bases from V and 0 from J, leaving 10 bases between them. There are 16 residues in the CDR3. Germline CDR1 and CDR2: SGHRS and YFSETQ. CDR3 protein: CASSLAGSFSGNTIYF. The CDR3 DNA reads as TGCGCCAGCAGCTTGGCCGGTTCATTCTCTGGAAACACCATATATTTT.

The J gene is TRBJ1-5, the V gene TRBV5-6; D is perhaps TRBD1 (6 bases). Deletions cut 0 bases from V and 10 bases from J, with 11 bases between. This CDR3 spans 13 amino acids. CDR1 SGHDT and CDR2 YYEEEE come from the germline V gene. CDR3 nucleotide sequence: TGTGCCAGCAGCTTGGGACAGGTCGGCCCCCAGCATTTT. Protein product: CASSLGQVGPQHF.

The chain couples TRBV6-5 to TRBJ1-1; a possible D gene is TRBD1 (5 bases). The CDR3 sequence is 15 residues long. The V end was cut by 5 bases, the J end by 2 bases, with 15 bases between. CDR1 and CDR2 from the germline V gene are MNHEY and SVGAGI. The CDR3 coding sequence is TGTGCCAGCAGTCGGCAGGGCTTACTAAACACTGAAGCTTTCTTT. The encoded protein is CASSRQGLLNTEAFF.

The CDR3: CASSYSMESYNEQFF. CDR3 nucleotide sequence: TGTGCCAGCAGTTACTCAATGGAGTCCTACAATGAGCAGTTCTTC. The rearrangement links TRBV6-5 to TRBJ2-1; D gene ambiguous. The CDR3 contains 15 residues. V was clipped by 0 bases and J by 1 base, with 7 bases between them. Germline CDR1 is MNHEY and CDR2 is SVGAGI.